The T cell receptor beta chain under discussion was sequenced for a study of blood T cells in healthy people across ages. Primers used in a second PCR of roughly 7 to 12 cycles were a sample-barcoded 5' primer and a J-beta primer mix. Each CDR3 protein gets one entry after TCRdb re-called the 5' RACE reads with MiXCR. The data contain over 600,000 distinct CDR3 sequences, over 40% of them singletons. Notes on this clonotype: Its antigen is as yet unknown.

Study-wide results and limits: A strong correlation was found between TCR beta diversity and the percentage of naive T cells.

Germline loops: CDR1 SGHKS, CDR2 YYEKEE (reference sequence). This CDR3 is built from 15 residues. V was cut by 2 bases and J by 3 bases, with 15 bases left in between. The chain is built from TRBV5-5 and TRBJ2-7, with D perhaps TRBD2 (6 bases). The sequenced sample consisted of blood. This sequence originates from a man older than 75 in good health. The CDR3: CASSLKAGLSYEQYF. The CDR3 nucleotides are TGTGCCAGCAGCTTAAAGGCGGGGCTTAGCTACGAGCAGTACTTC.